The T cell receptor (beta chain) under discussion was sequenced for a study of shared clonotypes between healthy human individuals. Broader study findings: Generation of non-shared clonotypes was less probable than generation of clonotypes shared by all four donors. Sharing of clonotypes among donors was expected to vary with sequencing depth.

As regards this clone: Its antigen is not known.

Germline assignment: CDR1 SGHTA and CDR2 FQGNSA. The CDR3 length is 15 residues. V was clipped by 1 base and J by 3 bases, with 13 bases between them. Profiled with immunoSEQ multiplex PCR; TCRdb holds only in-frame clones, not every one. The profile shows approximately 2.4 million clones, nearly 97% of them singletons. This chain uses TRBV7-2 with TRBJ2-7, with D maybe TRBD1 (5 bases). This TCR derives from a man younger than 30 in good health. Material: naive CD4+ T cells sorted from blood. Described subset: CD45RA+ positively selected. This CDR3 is CASSLDQGSYYEQYF. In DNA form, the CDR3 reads TGTGCCAGCAGCTTAGATCAGGGCAGTTACTACGAGCAGTACTTC.